The 23 T cell receptor beta chains in this list originate from one sample, sequenced in a study of human T cells and chemical hapten exposure. As to time point: patch test 1, 2 weeks after DPC sensitization. Treatment here: therapeutic diphenylcyclopropenone sensitization with weekly scalp DPC. One entry per CDR3 protein results from TCRdb running MiXCR on the RACE reads. The table has some 190,000 distinct CDR3 sequences, 20% to 25% seen once; the top ten hold approximately 6.4%. The source material was whole blood, sampled in connection with sensitization to the hapten diphenylcyclopropenone (DPC). The source is a woman aged 50 to 60 with alopecia areata. Some clones in this sample may be carry-over from other donors' samples.

This clonotype has only a few counts. J is TRBJ1-3 and V is TRBV7-9; D gene unclear. V was trimmed by 1 base and J by 2 bases, leaving 6 bases between them. The CDR3 covers 14 residues. Germline assignment: CDR1 SEHNR and CDR2 FQNEAQ (reference sequence). DNA of the CDR3: TGTGCCAGCAGCTTAGACATCACTGGAAACACCATATATTTT. Its translation: CASSLDITGNTIYF.

The chain employs TRBV20-1 and TRBJ2-1, with 10 bases that match TRBD2. Per germline, CDR1 DFQATT and CDR2 SNEGSKA (reference sequence). CDR3 size: 15 residues. Unmatched junction bases numbered 10, after V lost 6 bases and J lost 5 bases. The CDR3 spells CSALSGRKPNNEQFF. In nucleotides, the CDR3 is TGCAGTGCCCTTAGCGGGAGGAAACCAAACAATGAGCAGTTCTTC.

At least ten counts were recorded for this clonotype. The chain carries TRBV11-1 and TRBJ2-7; no clear D. CDR1 is SGHAT, CDR2 FQDESV, per germline (reference sequence). Trimming shortened V by 0 bases and J by 2 bases, and 8 bases separated the two germline ends. There are 14 residues in the CDR3. The CDR3 nucleotides are TGTGCCAGCAGCTTAGCGGGCAGACCCTACGAGCAGTACTTC. Translation: CASSLAGRPYEQYF.

The CDR3 loop is CASSPRTGGIYEQYF. The DNA of the CDR3 is TGTGCCAGCAGCCCCCGGACAGGGGGTATCTACGAGCAGTACTTC. This chain uses TRBV28 with TRBJ2-7; TRBD1 aligns across 10 bases. Germline CDR1 and CDR2: MDHEN and SYDVKM. The CDR3 contains 15 residues. V trimming: 6 bases; J trimming: 3 bases; junction bases outside the gene matches: 8.

This clonotype showed up just once. A clone one base away is much larger, so this may be a read error. The chain employs TRBV20-1 and TRBJ2-2; either TRBD1 or TRBD2 may supply D (5 bases each). The germline V gene has CDR1 DFQATT and CDR2 SNEGSKA (reference sequence). This CDR3 is built from 12 residues. V was trimmed by 3 bases and J by 9 bases, leaving 11 bases between them. CDR3 protein: CSASLGTWELFF. CDR3 bases: TGCAGTGCTAGTTTGGGGACCTGGGAGCTGTTTTTT.

The chain carries TRBV29-1 and TRBJ2-1, with 11 nucleotides matching TRBD2. From germline, CDR1 is SQVTM and CDR2 ANQGSEA. Germline trimming cut 4 bases from V and 7 bases from J; bases unmatched to any gene: 12. The CDR3 totals 16 residues. This CDR3 reads CSVADLAGGPRNEQFF. Here the CDR3 DNA reads TGCAGCGTTGCTGACCTAGCGGGAGGTCCTCGTAATGAGCAGTTCTTC.

This clonotype showed up just once. A much larger clone is a single base away; this may be a read error. This chain uses TRBV29-1 with TRBJ2-4; D possibly matches TRBD1 or TRBD2 (6 bases each). The V gene lost 7 bases and the J gene lost 8 bases, with 21 bases spanning the gap. Per germline, CDR1 SQVTM and CDR2 ANQGSEA. The CDR3 has 14 amino acids. The CDR3, as DNA: TGCAGCGGGCGGCTAGGGGGAGGCGGGGACATTCAGTACTTC. As protein: CSGRLGGGGDIQYF. The entire variable domain, with the rest obtained from reference TRBV29-1 and TRBJ2-4, is as follows: SAVISQKPSRDICQRGTSLTIQCQVDSQVTMMFWYRQQPGQSLTLIATANQGSEATYESGFVIDKFPISRPNLTFSTLTVSNMSPEDSSIYLCSGRLGGGGDIQYFGAGTRLSVL.

The rearrangement uses TRBV10-3 and TRBJ2-7, with D perhaps assigned TRBD1 or TRBD2 (5 bases each). The V end lost 3 bases, the J end lost 3 bases, and 12 bases lay between the germline ends. Germline V lookup: CDR1 ENHRY, CDR2 SYGVKD. The CDR3 is made up of 14 amino acids. CDR3 DNA: TGTGCCATCAGTGAAGTGGGACCGAACTACGAGCAGTACTTC. This codes for CAISEVGPNYEQYF.

This clonotype was seen many times. The chain employs TRBV7-8 and TRBJ2-1; 7 nucleotides agree with TRBD2. V dropped 1 base and J dropped 7; count of bases not matched to a gene: 4. CDR3 length: 14 residues. The germline CDR1 and CDR2 sequences are SGHVS and FQNEAQ. CDR3 region: CASSLGGSVNEQFF. The CDR3 nucleotides are TGTGCCAGCAGCTTAGGCGGGAGTGTAAATGAGCAGTTCTTC.

This chain connects TRBV15 to TRBJ1-5; possibly TRBD1 for D (5 bases). CDR1 is LNHNV and CDR2 is YYDKDF in the germline V gene (reference sequence). The V gene lost 0 bases and the J gene lost 4 bases, with 13 bases spanning the gap. The CDR3 consists of 16 residues. This CDR3 reads CATSRDRGAENQPQHF. CDR3 nucleotides: TGTGCCACCAGCAGAGATAGAGGGGCCGAGAATCAGCCCCAGCATTTT.

The rearrangement uses TRBV5-1 and TRBJ1-1; D remains ambiguous. The CDR3 sequence is 12 residues long. V lost 2 bases and J lost 10, with 12 bases in between. Germline-derived CDR1 and CDR2 are SGHRS and YFSETQ. This chain's CDR3 is CASSLAGVRAFF. The CDR3 DNA is TGCGCCAGCAGCTTAGCAGGTGTTCGAGCTTTCTTT.

This clonotype was found once. V gene TRBV12-3 or TRBV12-4 combines with J gene TRBJ1-2; 9 bases align to TRBD1. V shed 1 base, J shed 8 bases, and the junction held 5 bases outside the gene matches. The CDR3 runs 14 residues. The CDR3 sequence: CASSLGDRVGGYTF. The CDR3 DNA reads as TGTGCCAGCAGTTTAGGGGACAGGGTCGGGGGCTACACCTTC.

This clonotype was picked up a small number of times. CDR3 amino acids: CSPSRAGNGDEQFF. DNA of the CDR3: TGCAGTCCGTCGAGAGCGGGCAACGGCGATGAGCAGTTCTTC. The chain carries TRBV20-1 and TRBJ2-1; D is possibly TRBD2 (6 bases). The V gene's germline CDR1 is DFQATT and CDR2 SNEGSKA (reference sequence). The CDR3 sequence is 14 residues long. V lost 8 bases and J 8 bases, leaving 22 bases between the germline ends.

V usage is TRBV28 and J usage is TRBJ2-3, with D unclear. The CDR3 sequence is 13 residues long. The ends were cut back, 7 bases at V and 4 bases at J, with 12 bases in the middle. From germline, CDR1 is MDHEN and CDR2 SYDVKM. CDR3 in DNA: TGTGCCAGCAAAGACGGTGGCGCAGATACGCAGTATTTT. Translating gives CASKDGGADTQYF.

V and J are TRBV5-4 and TRBJ2-2; the D gene is possibly TRBD2 (6 bases). The CDR3 runs to 17 residues. V lost 0 bases to trimming and J lost 4 bases, with 16 bases between them. Germline values: CDR1 SGHNT, CDR2 YYREEE (reference sequence). This CDR3 reads CASSLEAGPFFTGELFF. The CDR3 DNA follows: TGTGCCAGCAGCTTGGAGGCGGGGCCTTTTTTCACCGGGGAGCTGTTTTTT.

The rearrangement uses TRBV20-1 and TRBJ1-4; D is undetermined. Germline V gene data show CDR1 as DFQATT and CDR2 as SNEGSKA (reference sequence). The CDR3 is 16 residues long. V dropped 6 bases and J dropped 0 bases, with 17 bases sitting between them. In DNA, the CDR3 is TGCAGTGCCCAAACGCAGCCTCTTGCAACTAATGAAAAACTGTTTTTT. It translates to CSAQTQPLATNEKLFF.

This clonotype was detected a few times. The V call is TRBV7-2, the J call TRBJ2-1; TRBD2 matches 12 bases. Per the germline V gene, CDR1 is SGHTA and CDR2 is FQGNSA. This CDR3 is 15 amino acids long. The ends lost 5 bases at V and 8 bases at J; junction bases unmatched: 7. The CDR3 DNA reads TGTGCCAGCAGCCTTCTAGCGGGAGGGCTGGATGAGCAGTTCTTC. Protein: CASSLLAGGLDEQFF.

This chain joins TRBV7-2 and TRBJ2-5; possible D gene TRBD2, 5 bases. The germline V gene encodes CDR1 SGHTA and CDR2 FQGNSA. The CDR3 has 15 residues. V lost 5 bases, J lost 4 bases, and 17 bases lay in between. In DNA form, the CDR3 reads TGTGCCAGCAGCCCAGACCTAGCCGTAGGAGAGACCCAGTACTTC. Its protein product is CASSPDLAVGETQYF.

The rearrangement links TRBV4-2 to TRBJ2-1; 7 bases line up with TRBD2. The trim removed 0 bases at V and 4 bases at J, leaving 6 bases unmatched. Germline CDR1 reads LGHNA; CDR2 reads YNFKEQ. The CDR3 loop spans 16 amino acids. CDR3 nucleotide sequence: TGTGCCAGCAGCCAAGAAATGCCTAGCGGTTACAATGAGCAGTTCTTC. Protein product: CASSQEMPSGYNEQFF.

The V and J genes are TRBV6-5 and TRBJ2-7; tentative D call: TRBD1 (5 bases). The CDR3 runs 14 residues. In germline, CDR1 is MNHEY, CDR2 SVGAGI. Trimming stripped 9 bases from V and 0 bases from J, with 15 bases between. CDR3 DNA sequence: TGTGCCAGTAAAGGGGCCGGAAGCTCCTACGAGCAGTACTTC. The encoded protein is CASKGAGSSYEQYF.

This clonotype appeared many times. The chain couples TRBV21-1 to TRBJ2-2; TRBD2, as called in the table, went unchecked against the DNA. TRBV21-1 is an annotated pseudogene. The CDR3 extends over 18 amino acids. The CDR3 here is CASSKAETSGSRTGELFF. The CDR3, as DNA: TGTGCCAGCAGCAAAGCGGAGACTAGCGGGAGTCGCACCGGGGAGCTGTTTTTT.

The rearrangement joins TRBV20-1 to TRBJ2-5, with TRBD2 identical over 9 bases. Trimming cost V 7 bases and J 5 bases; bases outside gene matches: 5. The CDR3 consists of 12 residues. Germline CDR1 reads DFQATT; CDR2 reads SNEGSKA (reference sequence). CDR3 bases: TGCAGTGAGGGAACTAGCGGGGAGACCCAGTACTTC. This encodes CSEGTSGETQYF.

This chain uses TRBV18 with TRBJ2-2; D gene uncertain. This CDR3 has 14 amino acids. Germline values: CDR1 KGHSH, CDR2 LQKENI. V was trimmed by 4 bases and J by 3 bases, leaving 9 bases between them. The CDR3 region is CASSLTPDTGELFF. As DNA, the CDR3 is TGTGCCAGCTCACTCACTCCTGACACCGGGGAGCTGTTTTTT.